This T cell receptor beta chain derives from a study of blood T cell repertoires in COVID-19. In the study overall: Samples came from the United States, Italy and Spain, spanning acute and convalescent COVID-19.

Those who participated ranged in age from roughly 18 to 90 years and resided in about two dozen US areas. Which cohort a participant joined came from the clinical history participants gave. Measured with immunoSEQ multiplex PCR; TCRdb has only the in-frame clones, and not every one. The sample contains 300,000 to 350,000 clones, 90% of which appear only once. The CDR3 runs 15 residues. Germline V gene lookup returns CDR1 LNHDA and CDR2 SQIVND (reference sequence). V lost 5 bases, J lost 1 base, and 2 bases stayed unmatched. The chain carries TRBV19 and TRBJ2-1, with 10 bases lining up with TRBD1. Source material: PBMCs or T cells enriched from blood (not recorded which). The TCR comes from a woman aged 18-29 years with acute COVID-19. The CDR3 bases are TGTGCCAGTAGTGCGGGACAGGGGTCCTACAATGAGCAGTTCTTC. Its protein is CASSAGQGSYNEQFF. The whole variable domain, filled in from reference TRBV19 and TRBJ2-1, reads DGGITQSPKYLFRKEGQNVTLSCEQNLNHDAMYWYRQDPGQGLRLIYYSQIVNDFQKGDIAEGYSVSREKKESFPLTVTSAQKNPTAFYLCASSAGQGSYNEQFFGPGTRLTVL.